Following are 13 T cell receptor beta chains from one sample sequenced in a study of blood T cell repertoires in COVID-19. Clones were sequenced by immunoSEQ multiplex PCR, and TCRdb holds only the in-frame ones, with some missing. The sample consists of some 230,000 clones, about 85% of them appearing once. The sequencing sample was made of peripheral blood. All receptors come from an older woman who had recovered from COVID-19.

CDR3 amino acids: CASSELQGEAFF. Here the CDR3 DNA reads TGTGCCAGTAGTGAACTGCAGGGTGAAGCTTTCTTT. The V call is TRBV19, the J call TRBJ1-1, with D perhaps TRBD1 (5 bases). V shed 5 bases and J shed 7 bases, with 11 bases lying between them. The CDR3 contains 12 residues. Per the germline V gene, CDR1 is LNHDA and CDR2 is SQIVND (reference sequence).

The chain has TRBV7-9 and TRBJ1-6; TRBD1 matches 7 bases. This CDR3 contains 19 residues. Trimming at V came to 5 bases and at J to 0 bases, leaving 13 bases not matched to a gene. Germline V lookup: CDR1 SEHNR, CDR2 FQNEAQ (reference sequence). The CDR3 sequence is CASSRGTVDYSSYNSPLHF. The CDR3, as DNA: TGTGCCAGCAGCCGCGGGACAGTCGACTACAGCTCCTATAATTCACCCCTCCACTTT.

V gene TRBV6-4 combines with J gene TRBJ1-1; maybe TRBD1 (5 bases). Germline V gives CDR1 MRHNA, CDR2 SNTAGT. Trimming stripped 0 bases from V and 10 bases from J, with 21 bases between. The CDR3 loop spans 16 amino acids. The CDR3 DNA sequence: TGTGCCAGCAGTGACTCGATTTGGAGGGACCCAGTCGGAGCTTTCTTT. Its protein product is CASSDSIWRDPVGAFF.

This chain joins TRBV5-1 and TRBJ1-2; no firm D call. CDR3 size: 15 residues. CDR1 is SGHRS, CDR2 YFSETQ, per germline. Between the trimmed V and J ends, which lost 0 bases and 4 bases, there was a span of 13 bases. The CDR3 sequence: CASSLGAGPGYGYTF. The CDR3 bases are TGCGCCAGCAGCTTGGGGGCGGGCCCTGGCTATGGCTACACCTTC.

CDR3 protein: CASSYYKRLNTEAFF. CDR3 bases: TGTGCCAGCAGTTACTATAAACGGTTGAACACTGAAGCTTTCTTT. The V call is TRBV6-5, the J call TRBJ1-1; D ambiguous. The germline CDR1 and CDR2 sequences are MNHEY and SVGAGI. Trimming took off 1 base at V and 0 bases at J, with 9 bases between the two ends. This CDR3 region has 15 residues.

The chain employs TRBV30 and TRBJ1-5; D ambiguous. Germline V gives CDR1 GTSNPN, CDR2 SVGIG (reference sequence). V was cut by 3 bases and J by 0 bases, with 9 bases left in between. This CDR3 contains 14 residues. The CDR3 region is CAWREDNSNQPQHF. CDR3 coding DNA: TGTGCCTGGAGGGAAGACAATAGCAATCAGCCCCAGCATTTT.

The rearrangement links TRBV12-3 or TRBV12-4 to TRBJ2-7; D gene uncertain. The CDR3 totals 12 residues. Trimming took off 8 bases at V and 3 bases at J, with 11 bases between the two ends. The CDR3 DNA follows: TGTGCCAGCGGTACAGTCGGCTACGAGCAGTACTTC. Protein: CASGTVGYEQYF.

V is TRBV5-1 and J is TRBJ2-4; 10 bases fit TRBD2. The CDR3 extends over 17 amino acids. Germline assignment: CDR1 SGHRS and CDR2 YFSETQ. Trimming took 2 bases from V and 6 from J; bases not matched to a gene: 11. The CDR3 region is CASSFSGGAGIGNIQYF. In nucleotides, the CDR3 is TGCGCCAGCAGCTTCAGCGGGGGGGCTGGAATCGGAAACATTCAGTACTTC.

This chain links TRBV18 with TRBJ2-7, with 7 bases identical to TRBD2. CDR3 length: 13 amino acids. Germline V gene lookup returns CDR1 KGHSH and CDR2 LQKENI. V was clipped by 0 bases and J by 5 bases; unmatched bases: 1. CDR3 nucleotide sequence: TGTGCCAGCTCACCACCGGGGGGGAACGAGCAGTACTTC. This encodes CASSPPGGNEQYF.

The rearrangement uses TRBV6-5 and TRBJ2-1; possible D gene TRBD2, 6 bases. The V gene's germline CDR1 is MNHEY and CDR2 SVGAGI. There are 15 residues in the CDR3. The V and J ends lost 7 bases and 0 bases respectively, with 13 bases between them. CDR3 region: CASTTAGSSYNEQFF. CDR3 nucleotide sequence: TGTGCCAGCACCACGGCGGGAAGCTCCTACAATGAGCAGTTCTTC.

The chain has TRBV11-2 and TRBJ2-2; the match to TRBD1 covers 8 bases. Germline CDR1 and CDR2: SGHAT and FQNNGV. With V trimmed by 5 bases and J by 7 bases, 6 bases remained unmatched. The CDR3 extends over 14 amino acids. DNA of the CDR3: TGTGCCAGCAGCGGACGACAGGGGAGCGGGGAGCTGTTTTTT. Its translation is CASSGRQGSGELFF.

The chain is built from TRBV4-1 and TRBJ2-5; perhaps TRBD2 as D (7 bases). Trimming removed 5 bases from V and 5 bases from J, with 15 bases in between. Germline V gene data show CDR1 as MGHRA and CDR2 as YSYEKL. The CDR3 totals 14 residues. The CDR3 here is CASSTGGRVETQYF. The DNA of the CDR3 is TGCGCCAGCAGCACCGGGGGGCGGGTGGAGACCCAGTACTTC.

This chain links TRBV27 with TRBJ2-3; the D is unclear. This CDR3 has 13 residues. Per germline, CDR1 MNHEY and CDR2 SMNVEV (reference sequence). V dropped 7 bases and J dropped 2 bases, with 10 bases sitting between them. CDR3 in amino acids: CASTRSDTDTQYF. In DNA, the CDR3 is TGTGCCAGCACTCGGAGTGACACAGATACGCAGTATTTT.